The clone carrying this T cell receptor (beta chain) was seen many times. This specimen belongs to a study of T cells in Graves' hyperthyroidism and ophthalmopathy. The CDR3 is 14 amino acids. The germline V gene has CDR1 SEHNR and CDR2 FQNEAQ (reference sequence). The V and J ends lost 5 bases and 2 bases respectively, with 13 bases between them. Patients with uncontrolled infections, other autoimmune diseases, pregnancy or lactation were excluded. Template material for amplifying TCR beta CDR3 regions consisted of RNA transcripts. Initially, a first-round RT-PCR of the TCR CDR3 employed the HTBI primer set. TCRdb called the multiplex PCR reads again in MiXCR, with one record for every CDR3 protein. This table holds 350,000 or so distinct CDR3 sequences, 21% found once.

Sequencing was performed on blood. The V and J genes are TRBV7-9 and TRBJ2-7; tentative D call: TRBD2 (6 bases). The receptor comes from a woman aged 50 to 60 with Graves' hyperthyroidism. CDR3 amino acids: CASSPPGGPYEQYF. The DNA for the CDR3 is TGTGCCAGCAGCCCTCCCGGAGGGCCCTACGAGCAGTACTTC.